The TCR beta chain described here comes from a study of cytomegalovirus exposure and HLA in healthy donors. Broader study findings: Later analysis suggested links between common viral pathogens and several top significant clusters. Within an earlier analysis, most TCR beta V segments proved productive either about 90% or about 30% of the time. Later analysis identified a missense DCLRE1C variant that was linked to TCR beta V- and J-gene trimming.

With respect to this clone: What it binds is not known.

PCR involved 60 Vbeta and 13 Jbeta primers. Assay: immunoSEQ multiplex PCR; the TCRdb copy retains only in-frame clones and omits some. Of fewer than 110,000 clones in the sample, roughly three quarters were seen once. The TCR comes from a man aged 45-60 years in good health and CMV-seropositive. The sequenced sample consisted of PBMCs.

The CDR3 sequence is CASTRGDRGRNEQFF. CDR3 coding DNA: TGTGCCAGCACCAGAGGGGACAGGGGCCGCAATGAGCAGTTCTTC. The rearrangement uses TRBV9 and TRBJ2-1; 10 positions match TRBD1. Germline V gene data show CDR1 as SGDLS and CDR2 as YYNGEE. This CDR3 has 15 residues. With V trimmed by 6 bases and J by 6 bases, 9 bases remained unmatched.